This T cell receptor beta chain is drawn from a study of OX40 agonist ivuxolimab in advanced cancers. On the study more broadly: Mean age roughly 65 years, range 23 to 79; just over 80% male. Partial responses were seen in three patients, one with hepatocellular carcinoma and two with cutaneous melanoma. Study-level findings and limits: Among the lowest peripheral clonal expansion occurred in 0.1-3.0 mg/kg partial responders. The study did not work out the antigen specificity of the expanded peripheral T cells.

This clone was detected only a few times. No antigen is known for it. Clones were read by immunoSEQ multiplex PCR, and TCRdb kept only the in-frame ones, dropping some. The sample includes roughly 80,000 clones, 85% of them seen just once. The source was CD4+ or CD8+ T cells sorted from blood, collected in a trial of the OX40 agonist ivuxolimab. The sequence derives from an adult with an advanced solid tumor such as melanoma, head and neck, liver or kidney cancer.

The CDR3 DNA sequence: TGTGCCAGCTCACCAACAGGCGTCAATGAAAAACTGTTTTTT. Translating it yields CASSPTGVNEKLFF. The chain carries TRBV18 and TRBJ1-4; TRBD1 might be the D (5 bases). The V and J ends lost 2 bases and 5 bases respectively, with 9 bases between them. Germline loops: CDR1 KGHSH, CDR2 LQKENI. The CDR3 totals 14 residues.